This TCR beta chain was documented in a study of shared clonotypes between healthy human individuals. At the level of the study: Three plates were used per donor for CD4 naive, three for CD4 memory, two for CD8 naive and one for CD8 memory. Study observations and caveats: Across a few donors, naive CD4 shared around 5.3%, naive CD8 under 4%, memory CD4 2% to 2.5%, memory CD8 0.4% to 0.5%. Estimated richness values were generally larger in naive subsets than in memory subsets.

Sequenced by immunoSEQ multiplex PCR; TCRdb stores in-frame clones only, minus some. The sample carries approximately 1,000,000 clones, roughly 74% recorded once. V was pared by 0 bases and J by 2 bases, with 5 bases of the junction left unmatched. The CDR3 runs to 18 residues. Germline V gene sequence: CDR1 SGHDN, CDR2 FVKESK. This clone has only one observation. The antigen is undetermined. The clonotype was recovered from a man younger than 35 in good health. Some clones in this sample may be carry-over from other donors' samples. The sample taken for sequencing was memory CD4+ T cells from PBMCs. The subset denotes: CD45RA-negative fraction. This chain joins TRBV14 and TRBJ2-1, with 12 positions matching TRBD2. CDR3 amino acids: CASSQDRLAGATYNEQFF. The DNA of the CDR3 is TGTGCCAGCAGCCAAGATCGACTAGCGGGAGCCACCTACAATGAGCAGTTCTTC.